This T cell receptor beta chain was profiled in a study of Ad26.COV2.S vaccination and SARS-CoV-2 variants. Study overall: The vaccine Ad26.COV2.S was put into the muscle once, or twice with 56 days between. General study results and limits: Reports say spike-specific CD8+ and CD4+ T cell responses covered substantial breadth after vaccination.

There are 15 residues in the CDR3. Germline assignment: CDR1 MNHEY and CDR2 SVGAGI. V was trimmed by 6 bases and J by 7 bases, leaving 21 bases between them. Treatment noted: roughly 18 received Ad26.COV2.S at low or high dose, single or two shots; roughly five received placebo; per-sample allocation not given. At day 63 after the first vaccine or placebo injection, samples were drawn. Concerning this clone: The antigen remains unidentified.

Clones were sequenced by immunoSEQ multiplex PCR, and TCRdb holds only the in-frame ones, with some missing. Among 350,000 to 600,000 clones listed, roughly nine tenths were seen once. This receptor was taken from a person aged 18 to 65 who received the Ad26.COV2.S COVID-19 vaccine or a placebo. The source material was peripheral blood, sampled in a trial of Ad26.COV2.S vaccine versus placebo. The chain carries TRBV6-5 and TRBJ1-1; possibly TRBD1 for D (6 bases). CDR3 residues: CASRSLGGQVGEAFF. CDR3 bases: TGTGCCAGCAGATCCCTAGGGGGTCAGGTTGGTGAAGCTTTCTTT.